The clone carrying this TCR beta chain occurred a few times. Its antigen is not known. Sample-barcoded 5' priming and a J-beta primer mix drove a second PCR of 7 to 11 cycles. MiXCR was run by TCRdb on the 5' RACE reads, yielding one entry per CDR3 protein. Found here are about 1 million distinct CDR3 sequences, 45% of them singletons; the top ten hold about 20%. Per individual sample, total RNA of at least 6 micrograms was extracted. The sample belongs to a study of blood T cells in healthy people across ages. Study-wide results and caveats: Versus aged donors, long-lived donors had higher diversity and more naive CD4+ cells. The study could not conclusively compare naive and antigen-experienced cells, given its unsorted PBMCs. The fall in TCR beta diversity per million T cells was roughly linear with age.

The V gene end was trimmed by 3 bases and the J gene end by 7 bases; junction bases not matched to a gene: 10. Looked up from germline, CDR1 is SGHTA and CDR2 is FQGNSA. The CDR3 loop spans 17 amino acids. The source material was blood. This clonotype originated in an older woman in good health. The genes are TRBV7-2 and TRBJ2-2; 11 bases are a match to TRBD2. CDR3 amino acids: CASSLGLAALLGGELFF. The CDR3 nucleotides are TGTGCCAGCAGCTTGGGACTAGCGGCCCTGTTAGGCGGGGAGCTGTTTTTT.